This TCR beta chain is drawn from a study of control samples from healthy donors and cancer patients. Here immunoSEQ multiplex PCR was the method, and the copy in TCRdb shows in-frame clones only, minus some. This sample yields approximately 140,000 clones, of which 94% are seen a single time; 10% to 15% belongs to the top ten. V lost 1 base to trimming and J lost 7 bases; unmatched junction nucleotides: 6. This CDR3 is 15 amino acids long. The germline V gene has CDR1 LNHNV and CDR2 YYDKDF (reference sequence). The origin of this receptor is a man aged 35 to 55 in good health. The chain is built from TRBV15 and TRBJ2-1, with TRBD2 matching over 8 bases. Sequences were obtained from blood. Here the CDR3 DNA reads TGTGCCACCAGCAGAGGTCTTAGCGGGACTAATGAGCAGTTCTTC. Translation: CATSRGLSGTNEQFF.